The 27 T cell receptor beta chains in this list originate from one sample, sequenced in a study of cytomegalovirus exposure and HLA in healthy donors. TCRdb keeps only in-frame clones here, not all; method: immunoSEQ multiplex PCR. The repertoire holds about 300,000 clones, with around 87% as singletons. The material sequenced was PBMCs. The receptors were sampled from a woman younger than 30 in good health and CMV-seronegative.

The genes are TRBV15 and TRBJ1-4; the D gene is possibly TRBD1 (6 bases). With 3 bases removed from V and 6 bases from J, the gap between germline ends came to 14 bases. The CDR3 covers 15 residues. CDR1 LNHNV and CDR2 YYDKDF come from the germline V gene (reference sequence). This chain's CDR3 is CATSRATGFDEKLFF. In nucleotides, the CDR3 is TGTGCCACCAGCAGGGCCACAGGGTTCGATGAAAAACTGTTTTTT.

The chain employs TRBV5-5 and TRBJ2-7; TRBD1 might be the D (6 bases). Germline CDR1 SGHKS, CDR2 YYEKEE (reference sequence). The CDR3 runs to 13 residues. Deletions cut 2 bases from V and 3 bases from J, with 9 bases between. The CDR3 reads CASSFIRGYEQYF. CDR3 nucleotides: TGTGCCAGCAGCTTTATCAGGGGCTACGAGCAGTACTTC.

This clone showed up just once. The rearrangement joins TRBV5-4 to TRBJ2-7; TRBD1 matches at 10 bases. The germline V gene has CDR1 SGHNT and CDR2 YYREEE (reference sequence). CDR3 size: 15 residues. With V trimmed by 4 bases and J by 4 bases, 8 bases remained unmatched. This CDR3 reads CASSLPGQGYYEQYF. In DNA form, the CDR3 reads TGTGCCAGCAGCCTGCCGGGACAGGGGTATTACGAGCAGTACTTC.

The chain employs TRBV9 and TRBJ1-3, with unresolved D. The CDR3 spans 13 residues. The germline V and J ends were trimmed by 7 bases and 5 bases, with 13 bases remaining between them. CDR1 and CDR2 from the germline V gene are SGDLS and YYNGEE. The CDR3: CASAPQARNTIYF. CDR3 bases: TGTGCCAGCGCTCCTCAGGCACGAAACACCATATATTTT.

The chain joins TRBV29-1 to TRBJ2-4, with D hard to call. V lost 4 bases and J 0 bases, leaving 7 bases between the germline ends. The germline gives CDR1 SQVTM, CDR2 ANQGSEA. This CDR3 has 13 residues. CDR3 residues: CSVVGLAKNIQYF. For the CDR3, the DNA is TGCAGCGTTGTCGGGTTAGCCAAAAACATTCAGTACTTC.

The chain carries TRBV6-5 and TRBJ1-1; weak D call: TRBD1 (5 bases). CDR3 size: 13 residues. CDR1 MNHEY and CDR2 SVGAGI come from the germline V gene. V was pared by 3 bases and J by 6 bases, with 11 bases between. In DNA form, the CDR3 reads TGTGCCAGCAGTTATCAGGGTGGGTCTGAAGCTTTCTTT. It specifies CASSYQGGSEAFF.

The CDR3 loop is CASSSTGGIGYTF. CDR3 coding DNA: TGTGCCAGCAGCTCCACAGGGGGCATTGGCTACACCTTC. The rearrangement links TRBV5-6 to TRBJ1-2, with 9 bases identical to TRBD1. The V and J ends lost 3 bases and 7 bases, in that order; junction bases with no gene match: 4. The CDR3 is made up of 13 amino acids. Germline lookup yields CDR1 SGHDT and CDR2 YYEEEE.

The chain is built from TRBV7-8 and TRBJ2-7; TRBD2 aligns across 12 bases. The CDR3 runs 17 residues. Germline V gives CDR1 SGHVS, CDR2 FQNEAQ. The V and J ends lost 3 bases and 2 bases, in that order; junction bases with no gene match: 8. The CDR3 DNA is TGTGCCAGCAGCTTTACCTCCTCTAGCGGGAGGGCCTACGAGCAGTACTTC. Protein product: CASSFTSSSGRAYEQYF.

The V and J genes are TRBV2 and TRBJ1-2; D is possibly TRBD1 (5 bases). Germline V CDR1 and CDR2: SNHLY, FYNNEI. This CDR3 spans 11 amino acids. V was clipped by 7 bases and J by 7 bases, with 10 bases between them. The CDR3 nucleotides are TGTGCCAGCATGATAGGGGTTGGCTACACCTTC. It is translated as CASMIGVGYTF.

The CDR3 DNA is TGTGCCAGCAGCTTCGTAGAGACCCAGTACTTC. This codes for CASSFVETQYF. The gene calls are TRBV11-2 and TRBJ2-5, with D unclear. The CDR3 consists of 11 residues. V lost 3 bases, J lost 4 bases, and 3 bases lay in between. Germline loops: CDR1 SGHAT, CDR2 FQNNGV.

The chain links TRBV18 to TRBJ1-1; D is possibly TRBD1 (6 bases). Trimming shortened V by 2 bases and J by 1 base, and 17 bases separated the two germline ends. Germline loops: CDR1 KGHSH, CDR2 LQKENI. The CDR3 has 17 amino acids. For the CDR3, the DNA is TGTGCCAGCTCACCATGGTGGAAGGGGGGGGAGAACACTGAAGCTTTCTTT. This gives the protein CASSPWWKGGENTEAFF.

As DNA, the CDR3 is TGTGCCAGCAGCCTCGGGGGGAACACAGATACGCAGTATTTT. It encodes CASSLGGNTDTQYF. The chain employs TRBV11-2 and TRBJ2-3; 7 bases agree with TRBD2. V lost 5 bases to trimming and J lost 2 bases; unmatched junction nucleotides: 4. CDR3 size: 14 residues. The V gene's germline CDR1 is SGHAT and CDR2 FQNNGV.

As for this clone: Other DNA sequences in the sample encode the same CDR3. The chain is built from TRBV28 and TRBJ1-2, with a weak D call TRBD1 (6 bases). The CDR3 sequence is 13 residues long. The germline V gene has CDR1 MDHEN and CDR2 SYDVKM. Trimming took 5 bases from V and 4 from J, leaving 11 bases between them. Here the CDR3 reads CASSLQGFYGYTF. In DNA, the CDR3 is TGTGCCAGCAGTCTACAGGGATTCTATGGCTACACCTTC.

The chain has TRBV29-1 and TRBJ2-3; 10 bases are a match to TRBD2. Germline V CDR1 and CDR2: SQVTM, ANQGSEA. The CDR3 has 13 residues. V lost 4 bases to trimming and J lost 8 bases; unmatched junction nucleotides: 6. The CDR3 nucleotides read TGCAGCGTTGCTAGCGGGAGCGGGTTTACGCAGTATTTT. Translated, it gives CSVASGSGFTQYF.

The V call is TRBV4-1, the J call TRBJ2-7, with 7 bases identical to TRBD2. The CDR3 totals 14 residues. J lost 0 bases, V lost 5 bases, and 4 bases had no gene match. CDR1 is MGHRA and CDR2 is YSYEKL in the germline V gene. The CDR3: CASSKSGASYEQYF. In nucleotides, the CDR3 is TGCGCCAGCAGCAAAAGCGGGGCCTCCTACGAGCAGTACTTC.

The rearrangement uses TRBV6-1 and TRBJ1-5, with 7 bases matching TRBD1. This CDR3 has 13 residues. CDR1 is MNHNS, CDR2 SASEGT, per germline. Germline trimming cut 8 bases from V and 4 bases from J; bases unmatched to any gene: 5. This chain's CDR3 is CASGRDRNQPQHF. CDR3 DNA sequence: TGTGCCAGCGGCCGGGACAGAAATCAGCCCCAGCATTTT.

This sequence joins TRBV7-9 and TRBJ2-3; D may be TRBD1 (5 bases). The germline V gene encodes CDR1 SEHNR and CDR2 FQNEAQ (reference sequence). Between the trimmed V and J ends, which lost 4 bases and 0 bases, there was a span of 11 bases. The CDR3 spans 15 residues. CDR3 residues: CASSYTGDSTDTQYF. CDR3 DNA: TGTGCCAGCAGCTACACAGGCGACAGCACAGATACGCAGTATTTT.

V usage is TRBV19 and J usage is TRBJ1-2; maybe TRBD1 (6 bases). The germline gives CDR1 LNHDA, CDR2 SQIVND (reference sequence). V lost 4 bases and J 5 bases, leaving 17 bases between the germline ends. This CDR3 comprises 15 residues. The CDR3 region has the DNA TGTGCCAGTAGTAGTTCCGGGACACCACCATATGGCTACACCTTC. This sequence encodes CASSSSGTPPYGYTF.

This rearrangement joins TRBV10-3 to TRBJ1-1, with 7 bases identical to TRBD1. The CDR3 loop spans 11 amino acids. The V gene end was trimmed by 11 bases and the J gene end by 6 bases; junction bases not matched to a gene: 6. The germline V gene has CDR1 ENHRY and CDR2 SYGVKD. CDR3 coding DNA: TGTGCCGCCAGGGGGGAATCTGAAGCTTTCTTT. Its protein is CAARGESEAFF.

V is TRBV7-2 and J is TRBJ2-7; D is undetermined. V lost 0 bases to trimming and J lost 6 bases, with 9 bases between them. This CDR3 is built from 13 residues. Germline CDR1 and CDR2: SGHTA and FQGNSA. CDR3 DNA sequence: TGTGCCAGCAGCTTAGCCCCCGGCGGCGAGCAGTACTTC. As protein: CASSLAPGGEQYF.

The V and J genes are TRBV27 and TRBJ2-1; TRBD1 aligns across 8 bases. Trimming at V came to 3 bases and at J to 2 bases, leaving 6 bases not matched to a gene. Per the germline V gene, CDR1 is MNHEY and CDR2 is SMNVEV (reference sequence). This CDR3 is built from 16 residues. The chain's CDR3 is CASSFEGTGTYNEQFF. In DNA, the CDR3 is TGTGCCAGCAGTTTTGAAGGGACAGGTACCTACAATGAGCAGTTCTTC.

The chain has TRBV28 and TRBJ1-5; 8 bases fit TRBD1. This CDR3 contains 14 residues. Unmatched junction bases numbered 7, after V lost 3 bases and J lost 9 bases. Germline lookup yields CDR1 MDHEN and CDR2 SYDVKM. CDR3: CASSFSGGRSPQHF. The DNA for the CDR3 is TGTGCCAGCAGTTTTTCAGGGGGCAGATCGCCCCAGCATTTT. The entire variable domain, with the rest obtained from reference TRBV28 and TRBJ1-5, is as follows: DVKVTQSSRYLVKRTGEKVFLECVQDMDHENMFWYRQDPGLGLRLIYFSYDVKMKEKGDIPEGYSVSREKKERFSLILESASTNQTSMYLCASSFSGGRSPQHFGDGTRLSIL.

V usage is TRBV29-1 and J usage is TRBJ2-7; 7 bases align to TRBD2. With 4 bases clipped from V and 3 bases from J, the junction kept 9 bases outside the gene matches. Per the germline V gene, CDR1 is SQVTM and CDR2 is ANQGSEA. The CDR3 contains 14 residues. As DNA, the CDR3 is TGCAGCGTTGGGGGGGGTTCAGGTAGCTACGAGCAGTACTTC. The encoded protein is CSVGGGSGSYEQYF.

J is TRBJ1-2 and V is TRBV27; 9 positions match TRBD1. This CDR3 comprises 15 residues. The V and J ends lost 3 bases and 8 bases, in that order; junction bases with no gene match: 10. The germline gives CDR1 MNHEY, CDR2 SMNVEV (reference sequence). This CDR3 reads CASSLGNTGGRGYTF. The CDR3 bases are TGTGCCAGCAGTTTGGGCAACACAGGGGGCAGGGGCTACACCTTC.

The gene calls are TRBV28 and TRBJ2-1, with 7 positions matching TRBD2. After removal of 5 bases from V and 7 bases from J, the junction contained 5 bases not matched to a gene. The CDR3 runs 13 residues. Germline V gives CDR1 MDHEN, CDR2 SYDVKM. DNA for the CDR3: TGTGCCAGCAGTAGCGCCGGGGGGAATGAGCAGTTCTTC. Protein sequence: CASSSAGGNEQFF.

In this sample, this clone turned up once. One junction end disagrees with the germline gene, perhaps due to a read error. The chain recombines TRBV7-7 with TRBJ2-1; 14 nucleotides line up with TRBD2. The length of the CDR3 is 16 residues. Germline V gene sequence: CDR1 SSHAT, CDR2 FNYEAQ (reference sequence). CDR3 residues: CASSRGTSGSSSEQFF. CDR3 DNA: TGTGCTAGCAGCCGCGGGACTAGCGGGAGCTCGAGTGAGCAGTTCTTC.

V and J are TRBV28 and TRBJ1-6; TRBD1 agrees at 8 bases. Germline CDR1 is MDHEN and CDR2 is SYDVKM. CDR3 length: 16 amino acids. Trimming cost V 5 bases and J 7 bases; bases outside gene matches: 10. CDR3 sequence reads: CASSLTGGLLNSPLHF. The CDR3 coding sequence is TGTGCCAGCAGTCTTACAGGGGGGCTCCTGAATTCACCCCTCCACTTT.